This TCR beta chain was identified in a study of CD8+ T cells in alopecia areata. Study overall: The duration of tofacitinib was 6 to 18 months, with 6 months off drug afterward.

The CDR3 spans 12 residues. V was trimmed by 7 bases and J by 7 bases, leaving 10 bases between them. Per the germline V gene, CDR1 is LNHDA and CDR2 is SQIVND (reference sequence). Sample treatment: oral pan-JAK inhibitor, 5-10 mg twice daily. This clone was counted a few times. Isolated RNA was reverse transcribed into cDNA used as the sequencing template. The method was immunoSEQ multiplex PCR; TCRdb's version includes in-frame clones alone and lacks a portion of them. This sample has approximately 200,000 clones, with roughly three fifths found just once. Sequenced material: CD4+ T cells sorted from blood, taken at week 4, from a patient treated with tofacitinib. This clonotype originated in a human donor with alopecia areata. The chain recombines TRBV19 with TRBJ2-2; tentative D call: TRBD1 (6 bases). CDR3 nucleotide sequence: TGTGCCAGTACCCAGGGGCGCGGGGAGCTGTTTTTT. Translated, it gives CASTQGRGELFF.